This T cell receptor (beta chain) originates from a study of blood T cell repertoires in COVID-19. From germline, CDR1 is KGHSH and CDR2 LQKENI. The V segment lost 2 bases and the J segment 6 bases; nucleotides outside the gene matches: 8. The CDR3 totals 16 residues. Data came from immunoSEQ multiplex PCR; TCRdb stores just in-frame clones and leaves some out. Altogether nearly 250,000 clones are present, 70% to 90% being singletons, with the ten largest covering about 8.2%. The receptor comes from a woman aged 50 to 65 with acute COVID-19. The V call is TRBV18, the J call TRBJ1-5; 9 bases align to TRBD1. Sequencing input: PBMCs or T cells enriched from blood (not recorded which). DNA of the CDR3: TGTGCCAGCTCACCAGGGGGGACAGGGATAGGTCAGCCCCAGCATTTT. Translating gives CASSPGGTGIGQPQHF.